Below are 4 T cell receptor beta chains sequenced from a single sample in a study of T-cell reconstitution after alpha-beta-depleted transplantation in children. This sample's TCRbeta library carried unique molecular identifier barcodes. TCRdb processed the PCR reads anew with MiXCR; each CDR3 protein has one entry. The sample carries 120,000 to 150,000 distinct CDR3 sequences, 8% to 10% recorded once. Sequences were derived from PBMCs, mostly from graft donor cells, sampled 180 days after TCRalphabeta/CD19-depleted stem cell transplant. These receptors came from a female patient aged 2-9 years who had a stem cell transplant for congenital amegakaryocytic thrombocytopenia, so the T cells may come from the graft donor.

This clonotype was detected ten times or more. This chain connects TRBV28 to TRBJ2-3, with 8 positions matching TRBD2. V was clipped by 2 bases and J by 2 bases; unmatched bases: 3. CDR3 length: 15 residues. Germline V gene data show CDR1 as MDHEN and CDR2 as SYDVKM. CDR3: CASSLAGGYTDTQYF. CDR3 coding DNA: TGTGCCAGCAGTTTAGCGGGAGGCTACACAGATACGCAGTATTTT.

The V and J genes are TRBV12-3 or TRBV12-4 and TRBJ1-4; 10 bases map to TRBD1. The CDR3 extends over 18 amino acids. The V and J ends lost 3 bases and 3 bases, in that order; junction bases with no gene match: 10. CDR3 sequence: CASSFSGTGDTANEKLFF. DNA of the CDR3: TGTGCCAGCAGTTTCTCCGGGACAGGGGATACGGCTAATGAAAAACTGTTTTTT.

The table lists this clonotype with a few counts. The V gene is TRBV12-3 or TRBV12-4, the J gene TRBJ2-5, with 8 bases fitting TRBD2. The length of the CDR3 is 15 residues. The V and J ends lost 4 bases and 5 bases, in that order; junction bases with no gene match: 9. The CDR3 DNA is TGTGCCAGCAGTTCAGGGTCGGGGGGGTATGAGACCCAGTACTTC. This sequence encodes CASSSGSGGYETQYF.

The chain recombines TRBV5-1 with TRBJ1-2; 10 bases are a match to TRBD1. CDR3 size: 16 residues. The germline CDR1 and CDR2 sequences are SGHRS and YFSETQ. V lost 4 bases, J lost 7 bases, and 13 bases stayed unmatched. The CDR3 bases are TGCGCCAGCAGCGCACATCCCGGGACAGGGGAAAGTGGCTACACCTTC. Protein: CASSAHPGTGESGYTF.